The T cell receptor beta chain under discussion was sequenced for a study of naive and memory T cell subsets. With 0 bases clipped from V and 7 bases from J, the junction kept 9 bases outside the gene matches. The CDR3 is made up of 16 amino acids. Germline CDR1 reads SGHKS; CDR2 reads YYEKEE (reference sequence). An equimolar mix of two oligonucleotides served as the beta constant-region primer for TRBC1 and TRBC2. Ligated cDNA was amplified by four rounds of PCR with nested alpha and beta constant-region primers and SP2. An oligonucleotide with the SP2 primer and a 12-nucleotide UMI was ligated to the cDNA 3' end. One entry per CDR3 protein results from TCRdb running MiXCR on the UMI-ligation and nested PCR reads. The data show 120,000 to 150,000 distinct CDR3 sequences, roughly 20% seen once. Study-level results: Naive repertoires, especially CD8, held a few larger clonotypes, possibly memory cells re-expressing CD45RA.

Worth noting for this clonotype: Its antigen is unidentified.

This clonotype was obtained from a human donor in good health. The sample consisted of naive CD4+ T cells from blood. The chain is built from TRBV5-5 and TRBJ2-7; 11 bases agree with TRBD1. CDR3 bases: TGTGCCAGCAGCTTGGCCCTCCGGACAGGGGGCCAGGAGCAGTACTTC. As protein: CASSLALRTGGQEQYF.